This entry lists 19 T cell receptor beta chains sequenced from one sample in a study of blood T cell repertoires in COVID-19. Profiled with immunoSEQ multiplex PCR; TCRdb holds only in-frame clones, not every one. The table lists tens of thousands of clones, approximately 90% of them singletons. The sequenced material came from peripheral blood. The receptor set was obtained from an older woman with COVID-19, enrolled during active disease.

The chain recombines TRBV7-2 with TRBJ2-1; D may be TRBD1 (6 bases). The CDR3 loop spans 13 amino acids. V lost 2 bases, J lost 10 bases, and 12 bases lay in between. The germline V gene encodes CDR1 SGHTA and CDR2 FQGNSA. This CDR3 reads CASSLQGLGEQFF. CDR3 DNA sequence: TGTGCCAGCAGCTTACAGGGGTTAGGGGAGCAGTTCTTC.

The V call is TRBV28, the J call TRBJ1-4; maybe TRBD1 (6 bases). The CDR3 has 13 residues. Germline V lookup: CDR1 MDHEN, CDR2 SYDVKM. V lost 6 bases and J 6 bases, leaving 11 bases between the germline ends. CDR3 nucleotides: TGTGCCAGCAGGAACACAGGGCATGAAAAACTGTTTTTT. This codes for CASRNTGHEKLFF.

The gene calls are TRBV11-3 and TRBJ2-5, with D tentatively TRBD2 (5 bases). From germline, CDR1 is SGHNT and CDR2 YENEEA. CDR3 size: 12 residues. The ends were cut back, 5 bases at V and 5 bases at J, with 9 bases in the middle. The CDR3 nucleotides are TGTGCCAGCAGCCGGGGTACCGAGACCCAGTACTTC. Translating gives CASSRGTETQYF.

J is TRBJ2-7 and V is TRBV2; D is perhaps TRBD1 (6 bases). The CDR3 is made up of 12 amino acids. The V gene's germline CDR1 is SNHLY and CDR2 FYNNEI. V was clipped by 8 bases and J by 7 bases, with 15 bases between them. CDR3 loop: CASRDTRSEQYF. In nucleotides, the CDR3 is TGTGCCAGCCGGGACACCCGAAGTGAGCAGTACTTC.

This chain connects TRBV5-4 to TRBJ2-7; 7 bases are shared with TRBD2. Germline values: CDR1 SGHNT, CDR2 YYREEE (reference sequence). The CDR3 is 14 residues long. Trimming at V came to 0 bases and at J to 5 bases, leaving 5 bases not matched to a gene. DNA for the CDR3: TGTGCCAGCAGCTTGGAATTAGCGGGTCACGAGCAGTACTTC. Its protein product is CASSLELAGHEQYF.

In DNA, the CDR3 is TGTGCCACCAGTGTAGCAGAGACCCAGTACTTC. Protein product: CATSVAETQYF. The rearrangement uses TRBV24-1 and TRBJ2-5, with no clear D. V lost 5 bases, J lost 4 bases, and 4 bases lay in between. The CDR3 sequence is 11 residues long. The germline V gene encodes CDR1 KGHDR and CDR2 SFDVKD.

V and J are TRBV7-9 and TRBJ1-4, with a tentative D call TRBD1 (5 bases). V lost 5 bases, J lost 7 bases, and 11 bases lay in between. CDR1 and CDR2 (germline): SEHNR, FQNEAQ (reference sequence). CDR3 size: 13 residues. The CDR3 reads CASSPPQGEKLFF. CDR3 bases: TGTGCCAGCAGCCCCCCTCAGGGTGAAAAACTGTTTTTT.

This chain uses TRBV19 with TRBJ1-3; tentative D call: TRBD1 (5 bases). This CDR3 spans 10 amino acids. Germline lookup yields CDR1 LNHDA and CDR2 SQIVND (reference sequence). CDR3 region: CASGGNTIYF. DNA of the CDR3: TGTGCGTCAGGGGGAAACACCATATATTTT. Together with reference TRBV19 and TRBJ1-3, the CDR3 gives the full variable domain: DGGITQSPKYLFRKEGQNVTLSCEQNLNHDAMYWYRQDPGQGLRLIYYSQIVNDFQKGDIAEGYSVSREKKESFPLTVTSAQKNPTAFYLCASGGNTIYFGEGSWLTVV.

This sequence joins TRBV30 and TRBJ1-2; a weak D match, TRBD1 (6 bases). The V gene's germline CDR1 is GTSNPN and CDR2 SVGIG (reference sequence). CDR3 size: 13 residues. V lost 4 bases to trimming and J lost 5 bases, with 14 bases between them. The CDR3 bases are TGTGCCTGGATATCACAGGGAACATATGGCTACACCTTC. Translation gives CAWISQGTYGYTF.

V and J are TRBV28 and TRBJ2-7; TRBD1 aligns across 8 bases. The germline V gene encodes CDR1 MDHEN and CDR2 SYDVKM. The V and J ends lost 3 bases and 4 bases, in that order; junction bases with no gene match: 5. The CDR3 consists of 14 residues. The chain's CDR3 is CASSFRGPAYEQYF. CDR3 sequence (DNA): TGTGCCAGCAGTTTCAGGGGGCCAGCGTACGAGCAGTACTTC.

The chain joins TRBV12-5 to TRBJ1-5; D gene uncertain. Germline loops: CDR1 LGHNT, CDR2 FRNRAP. The V gene lost 4 bases and the J gene lost 7 bases, with 5 bases spanning the gap. The CDR3 length is 11 residues. The CDR3 loop is CASGSLQPQHF. The CDR3, as DNA: TGTGCTAGTGGTTCCCTACAGCCCCAGCATTTT.

The rearrangement links TRBV3-1 (or the pseudogene TRBV3-2) to TRBJ2-1, with D perhaps TRBD2 (5 bases). CDR3 size: 13 residues. V dropped 3 bases and J dropped 7 bases, with 10 bases sitting between them. Germline assignment: CDR1 LGHDT and CDR2 YNNKEL (reference sequence). The CDR3 DNA is TGTGCCAGCAGCCACTATTTAGCGAATGAGCAGTTCTTC. Protein product: CASSHYLANEQFF.

The chain employs TRBV24-1 and TRBJ2-1; TRBD1 agrees at 10 bases. V shed 9 bases, J shed 3 bases, and the junction held 1 base outside the gene matches. In germline, CDR1 is KGHDR, CDR2 SFDVKD. The CDR3 contains 13 residues. The CDR3 nucleotides read TGTGCCACCGGGACAGGGGACTACAATGAGCAGTTCTTC. Residues: CATGTGDYNEQFF.

The genes are TRBV19 and TRBJ1-6; TRBD1 agrees at 7 bases. CDR1 is LNHDA, CDR2 SQIVND, per germline (reference sequence). The CDR3 has 14 residues. Trimming at V came to 9 bases and at J to 7 bases, leaving 9 bases not matched to a gene. The CDR3 DNA reads TGTGCCAGCTCCGGGACAGCACCGAATTCACCCCTCCACTTT. Residues: CASSGTAPNSPLHF.

The chain has TRBV9 and TRBJ2-1; possible D gene TRBD2, 5 bases. The V end was cut by 0 bases, the J end by 6 bases, with 10 bases between. The CDR3 extends over 14 amino acids. Germline-derived CDR1 and CDR2 are SGDLS and YYNGEE. CDR3 nucleotide sequence: TGTGCCAGCAGCGTAGCGGACTTAGCCAATGAGCAGTTCTTC. Translating it yields CASSVADLANEQFF. The full variable domain, its missing parts supplied by reference TRBV9 and TRBJ2-1, is DSGVTQTPKHLITATGQRVTLRCSPRSGDLSVYWYQQSLDQGLQFLIQYYNGEERAKGNILERFSAQQFPDLHSELNLSSLELGDSALYFCASSVADLANEQFFGPGTRLTVL.

The chain links TRBV9 to TRBJ1-2, with a weak D call TRBD1 (6 bases). There are 15 residues in the CDR3. Germline CDR1 and CDR2: SGDLS and YYNGEE. V shed 0 bases and J shed 4 bases, with 13 bases lying between them. The DNA of the CDR3 is TGTGCCAGCAGCGTAGATGACAGGCAATTCTATGGCTACACCTTC. The encoded protein is CASSVDDRQFYGYTF.

This chain joins TRBV3-1 (or the pseudogene TRBV3-2) and TRBJ1-6, with D perhaps TRBD1 (6 bases). The germline V gene has CDR1 LGHDT and CDR2 YNNKEL (reference sequence). The V end lost 2 bases, the J end lost 1 base, and 9 bases lay between the germline ends. The CDR3 runs 16 residues. CDR3: CASSQPQGSYNSPLHF. CDR3 bases: TGTGCCAGCAGCCAACCACAGGGTTCCTATAATTCACCCCTCCACTTT.

The rearrangement joins TRBV5-1 to TRBJ1-4; TRBD1 might be the D (5 bases). Between the trimmed V and J ends, which lost 0 bases and 8 bases, there was a span of 14 bases. The CDR3 runs 15 residues. The germline V gene encodes CDR1 SGHRS and CDR2 YFSETQ. CDR3 loop: CASSLARPGNEKLFF. CDR3 sequence (DNA): TGCGCCAGCAGCTTGGCCCGGCCAGGGAACGAAAAACTGTTTTTT.

This chain connects TRBV7-2 to TRBJ2-7; 8 nucleotides line up with TRBD2. This CDR3 is built from 15 residues. Looked up from germline, CDR1 is SGHTA and CDR2 is FQGNSA. V lost 2 bases to trimming and J lost 2 bases; unmatched junction nucleotides: 5. CDR3 sequence reads: CASSLNSGSTYEQYF. CDR3 DNA sequence: TGTGCCAGCAGCTTAAACAGCGGGAGCACCTACGAGCAGTACTTC.